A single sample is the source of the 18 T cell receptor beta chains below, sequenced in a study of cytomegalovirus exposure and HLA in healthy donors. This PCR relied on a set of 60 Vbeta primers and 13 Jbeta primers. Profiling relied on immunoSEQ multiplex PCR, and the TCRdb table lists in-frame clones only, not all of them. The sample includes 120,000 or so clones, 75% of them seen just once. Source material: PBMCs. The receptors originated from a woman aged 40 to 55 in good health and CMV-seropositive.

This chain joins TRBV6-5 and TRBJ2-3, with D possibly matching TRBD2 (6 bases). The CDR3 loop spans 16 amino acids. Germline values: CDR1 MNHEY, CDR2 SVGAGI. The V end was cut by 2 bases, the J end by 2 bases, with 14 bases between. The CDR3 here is CASSYTASVPTDTQYF. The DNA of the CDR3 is TGTGCCAGCAGTTACACGGCTAGCGTACCCACAGATACGCAGTATTTT.

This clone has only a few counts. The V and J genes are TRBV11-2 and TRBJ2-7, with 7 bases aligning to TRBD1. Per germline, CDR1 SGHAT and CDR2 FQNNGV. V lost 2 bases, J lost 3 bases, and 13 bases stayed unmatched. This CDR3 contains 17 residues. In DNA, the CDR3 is TGTGCCAGCAGCTTATCGCCCGGACAGGCACGGCTCTACGAGCAGTACTTC. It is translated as CASSLSPGQARLYEQYF.

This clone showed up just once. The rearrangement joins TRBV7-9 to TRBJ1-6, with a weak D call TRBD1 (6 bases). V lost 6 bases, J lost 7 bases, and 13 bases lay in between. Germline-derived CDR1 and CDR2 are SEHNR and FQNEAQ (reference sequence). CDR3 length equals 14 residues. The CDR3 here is CASRPRDTNSPLHF. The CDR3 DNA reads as TGTGCCAGCAGACCCCGGGACACAAATTCACCCCTCCACTTT.

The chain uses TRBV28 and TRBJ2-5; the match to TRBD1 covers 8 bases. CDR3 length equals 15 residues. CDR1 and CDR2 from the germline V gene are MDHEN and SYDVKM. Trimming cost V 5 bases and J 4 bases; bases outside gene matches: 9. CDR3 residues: CASSPRTGWAETQYF. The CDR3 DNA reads TGTGCCAGCAGTCCCAGGACAGGGTGGGCAGAGACCCAGTACTTC.

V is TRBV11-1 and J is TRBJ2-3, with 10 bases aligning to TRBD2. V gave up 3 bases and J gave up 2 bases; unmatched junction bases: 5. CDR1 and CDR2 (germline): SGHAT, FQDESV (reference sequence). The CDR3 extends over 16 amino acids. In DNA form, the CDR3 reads TGTGCCAGCAGCTTCCAACTAGCGGGGCCCACAGATACGCAGTATTTT. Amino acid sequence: CASSFQLAGPTDTQYF.

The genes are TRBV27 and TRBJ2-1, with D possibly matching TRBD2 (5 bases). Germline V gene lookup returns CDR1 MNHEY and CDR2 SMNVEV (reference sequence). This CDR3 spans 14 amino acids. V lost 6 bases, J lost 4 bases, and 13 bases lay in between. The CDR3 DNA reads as TGTGCCAGCAGCTTGGCTCGAGGGTACAATGAGCAGTTCTTC. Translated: CASSLARGYNEQFF.

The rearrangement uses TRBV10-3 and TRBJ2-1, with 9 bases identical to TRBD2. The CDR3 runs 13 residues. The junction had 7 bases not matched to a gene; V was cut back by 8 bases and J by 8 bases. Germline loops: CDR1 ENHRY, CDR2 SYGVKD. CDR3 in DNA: TGTGCCATCGGCGGGAGGGTCGTCGATGAGCAGTTCTTC. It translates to CAIGGRVVDEQFF.

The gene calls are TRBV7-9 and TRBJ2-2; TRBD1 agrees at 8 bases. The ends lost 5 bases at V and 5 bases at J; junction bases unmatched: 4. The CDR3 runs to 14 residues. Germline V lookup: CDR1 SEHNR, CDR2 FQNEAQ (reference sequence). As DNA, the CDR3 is TGTGCCAGCAGCCGGACAGGGATAACCGGGGAGCTGTTTTTT. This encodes CASSRTGITGELFF.

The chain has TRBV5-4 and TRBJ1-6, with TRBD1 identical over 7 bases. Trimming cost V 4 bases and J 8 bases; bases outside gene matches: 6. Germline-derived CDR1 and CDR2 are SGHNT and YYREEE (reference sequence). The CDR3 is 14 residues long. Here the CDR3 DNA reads TGTGCCAGCAGCACAGGACAGGAATATTCACCCCTCCACTTT. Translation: CASSTGQEYSPLHF.

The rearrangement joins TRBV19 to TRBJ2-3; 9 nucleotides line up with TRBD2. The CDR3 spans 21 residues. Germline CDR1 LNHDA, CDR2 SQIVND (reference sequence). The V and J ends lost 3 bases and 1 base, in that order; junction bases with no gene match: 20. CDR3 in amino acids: CASSIDPLAGISILGTDTQYF. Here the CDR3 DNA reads TGTGCCAGTAGTATTGATCCACTAGCGGGCATATCTATACTAGGCACAGATACGCAGTATTTT.

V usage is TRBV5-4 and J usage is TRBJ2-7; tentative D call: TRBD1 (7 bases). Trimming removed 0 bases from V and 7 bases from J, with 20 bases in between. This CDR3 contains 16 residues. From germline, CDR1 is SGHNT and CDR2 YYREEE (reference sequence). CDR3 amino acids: CASSLGWGRGTGEQYF. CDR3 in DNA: TGTGCCAGCAGCTTGGGGTGGGGCAGGGGGACTGGAGAGCAGTACTTC.

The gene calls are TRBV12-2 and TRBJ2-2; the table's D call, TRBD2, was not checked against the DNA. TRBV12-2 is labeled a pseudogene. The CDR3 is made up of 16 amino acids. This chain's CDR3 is CASRTRTSGTPGELFF. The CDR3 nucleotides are TGTGCAAGTCGCACCCGGACTAGCGGGACCCCCGGGGAGCTGTTTTTT.

CDR3 DNA sequence: TGCGCCAGCAGCCAAGACGAGGGAACACCTAATGAAAAACTGTTTTTT. Its protein product is CASSQDEGTPNEKLFF. This rearrangement joins TRBV4-3 to TRBJ1-4; D is unclear. V gave up 0 bases and J gave up 3 bases, with 11 bases separating them. The CDR3 consists of 16 residues. CDR1 LGHNA and CDR2 YSLEER come from the germline V gene.

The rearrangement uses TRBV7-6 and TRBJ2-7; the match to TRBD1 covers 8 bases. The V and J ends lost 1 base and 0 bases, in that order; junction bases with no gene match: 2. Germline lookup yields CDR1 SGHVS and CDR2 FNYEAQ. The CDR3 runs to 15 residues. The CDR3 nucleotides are TGTGCCAGCAGCTTAGGACAGGGGAGCTCCTACGAGCAGTACTTC. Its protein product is CASSLGQGSSYEQYF.

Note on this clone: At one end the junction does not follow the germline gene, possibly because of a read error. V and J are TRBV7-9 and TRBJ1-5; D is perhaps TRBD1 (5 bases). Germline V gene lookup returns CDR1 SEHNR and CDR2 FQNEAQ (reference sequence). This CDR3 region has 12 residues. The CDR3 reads CSSSQGGGVQHF. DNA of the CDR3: TGTTCCAGCAGCCAGGGTGGTGGGGTCCAGCATTTT.

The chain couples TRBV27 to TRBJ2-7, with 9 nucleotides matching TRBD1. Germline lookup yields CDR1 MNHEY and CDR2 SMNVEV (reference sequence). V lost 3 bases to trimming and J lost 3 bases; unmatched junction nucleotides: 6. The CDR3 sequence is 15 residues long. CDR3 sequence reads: CASSFSGTGNYEQYF. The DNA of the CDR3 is TGTGCCAGCAGTTTTTCCGGGACAGGGAACTACGAGCAGTACTTC.

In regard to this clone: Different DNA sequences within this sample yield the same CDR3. The CDR3 DNA reads TGCGCCAGCAGCTTGGACACCTACGAGCAGTACTTC. Protein sequence: CASSLDTYEQYF. The chain combines TRBV5-1 with TRBJ2-7; D ambiguous. Trimming cost V 0 bases and J 2 bases, with 3 bases left between them. Germline V gene data show CDR1 as SGHRS and CDR2 as YFSETQ. The CDR3 has 12 residues.

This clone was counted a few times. Written as DNA, the CDR3 is TGTGCCAGCGGGACAGGGGGCGCAGGGAACTATGGCTACACCTTC. It translates to CASGTGGAGNYGYTF. The rearrangement uses TRBV28 and TRBJ1-2, with TRBD1 matching over 12 bases. Germline V gene lookup returns CDR1 MDHEN and CDR2 SYDVKM. The CDR3 is 15 amino acids. V gave up 8 bases and J gave up 2 bases; unmatched junction bases: 6.